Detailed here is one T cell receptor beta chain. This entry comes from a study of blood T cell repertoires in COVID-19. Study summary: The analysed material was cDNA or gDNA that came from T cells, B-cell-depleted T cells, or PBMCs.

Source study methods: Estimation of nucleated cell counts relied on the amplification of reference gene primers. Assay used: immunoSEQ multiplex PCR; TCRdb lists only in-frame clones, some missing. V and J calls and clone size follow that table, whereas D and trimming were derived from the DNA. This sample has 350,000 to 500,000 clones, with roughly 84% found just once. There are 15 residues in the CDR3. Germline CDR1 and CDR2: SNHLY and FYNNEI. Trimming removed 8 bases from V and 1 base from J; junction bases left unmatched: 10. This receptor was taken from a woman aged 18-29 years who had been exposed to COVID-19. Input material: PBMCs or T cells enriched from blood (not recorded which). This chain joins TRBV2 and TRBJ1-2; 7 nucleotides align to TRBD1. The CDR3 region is CASLRGTEVNYGYTF. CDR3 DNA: TGTGCCAGCCTGAGGGGGACAGAAGTTAACTATGGCTACACCTTC.